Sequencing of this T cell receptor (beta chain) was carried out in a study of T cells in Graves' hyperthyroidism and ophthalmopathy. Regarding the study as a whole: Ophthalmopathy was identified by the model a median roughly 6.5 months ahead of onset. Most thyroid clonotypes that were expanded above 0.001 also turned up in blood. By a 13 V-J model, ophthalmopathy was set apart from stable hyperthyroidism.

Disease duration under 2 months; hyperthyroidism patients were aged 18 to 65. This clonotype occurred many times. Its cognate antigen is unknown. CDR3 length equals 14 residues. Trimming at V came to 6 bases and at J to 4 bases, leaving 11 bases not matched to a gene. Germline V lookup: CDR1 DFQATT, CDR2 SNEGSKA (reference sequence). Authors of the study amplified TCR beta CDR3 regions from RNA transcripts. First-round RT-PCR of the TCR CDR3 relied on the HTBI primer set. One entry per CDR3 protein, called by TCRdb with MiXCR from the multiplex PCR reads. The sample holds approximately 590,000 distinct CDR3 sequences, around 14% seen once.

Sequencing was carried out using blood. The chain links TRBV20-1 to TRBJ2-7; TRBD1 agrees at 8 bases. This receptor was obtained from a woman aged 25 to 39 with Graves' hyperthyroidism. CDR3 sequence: CSALPRDRRYEQYF. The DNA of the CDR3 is TGCAGTGCCCTACCCCGGGACAGGCGGTACGAGCAGTACTTC.